This T cell receptor (beta chain) was sequenced in a study of neurological immune-mediated disorders. Looking at the study overall: Relapsing-remitting patients made up about 90% of the roughly 35 multiple sclerosis patients, and secondary progressive patients made up 3.

Template-switch 5'RACE cDNA synthesis added a 10-nucleotide unique molecular identifier. TCRdb re-analysed the 5' RACE reads in MiXCR, keeping a single row per CDR3 protein. This table has 84,000 or so distinct CDR3 sequences, around 4.5% appearing once. This clonotype appeared many times. The CDR3 runs 13 residues. Trimming removed 5 bases at V and 8 bases at J, with 15 bases between. Time point of the sample: longitudinal time-point 3. The unsorted libraries were generated from a total of 2 million PBMCs, which had been stored in RNAlater at -80 C. This chain uses TRBV12-3 or TRBV12-4 with TRBJ1-2; D perhaps matches TRBD1 (6 bases). Input material: PBMCs. The TCR comes from a woman aged 60 to 75 with multiple sclerosis. CDR3 in DNA: TGTGCCAGCAGTGCCACAGGGCTTCCGGGCTACACCTTC. Its translation: CASSATGLPGYTF.